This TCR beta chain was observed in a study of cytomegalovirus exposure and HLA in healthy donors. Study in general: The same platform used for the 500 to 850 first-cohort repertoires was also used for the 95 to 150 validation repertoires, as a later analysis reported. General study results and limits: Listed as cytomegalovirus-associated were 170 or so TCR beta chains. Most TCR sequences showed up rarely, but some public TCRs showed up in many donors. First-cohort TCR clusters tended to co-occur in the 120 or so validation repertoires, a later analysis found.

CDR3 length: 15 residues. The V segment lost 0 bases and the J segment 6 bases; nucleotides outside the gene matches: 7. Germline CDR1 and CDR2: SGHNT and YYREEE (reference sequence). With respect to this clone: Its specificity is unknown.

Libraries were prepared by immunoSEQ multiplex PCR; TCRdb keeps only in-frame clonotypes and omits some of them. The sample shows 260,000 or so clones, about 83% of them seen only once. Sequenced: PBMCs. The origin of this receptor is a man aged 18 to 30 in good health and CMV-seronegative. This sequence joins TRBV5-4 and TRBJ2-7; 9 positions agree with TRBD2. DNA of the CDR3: TGTGCCAGCAGCTTGGGTAGCGGGGGTTTCTCCGAGCAGTACTTC. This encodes CASSLGSGGFSEQYF.